This is a list of T cell receptor beta chains from one sample in a study of graft-versus-host responses after intestinal transplantation. The data were produced by immunoSEQ multiplex PCR, yet TCRdb's version contains in-frame clones alone and is incomplete. The table records about 110,000 clones, over 85% of them present only once. These receptors lack a known antigen. The material was unstimulated CD4+ T cells sorted from spleen or lymph node cells, obtained before transplant. These receptors came from a human donor who was the organ donor for an intestinal transplant. CDR3s include the opening cysteine and the closing phenylalanine or tryptophan. The D gene is left open where the match is weak. Size is stated for part of the rows, as once, few or many counts, or as a class when the clone is expanded.

J gene	clone size	D gene	V gene	CDR3 protein	CDR3 DNA
TRBJ1-2	-	-	TRBV7-2	CASSSGATPEGYGYTF	TGTGCCAGCAGCTCCGGCGCGACGCCGGAGGGCTATGGCTACACCTTC
TRBJ2-1	-	-	TRBV7-9	CASSLGRVRGDEQFF	TGTGCCAGCAGCTTAGGGCGGGTCAGGGGAGACGAGCAGTTCTTC
TRBJ2-7	-	-	TRBV11-2	CASSYGQPYEQYF	TGTGCCAGCAGCTACGGACAGCCCTACGAGCAGTACTTC
TRBJ1-2	-	-	TRBV5-6	CASSLGYGYTF	TGTGCCAGCAGCTTGGGCTATGGCTACACCTTC
TRBJ2-7	-	-	TRBV29-1	CSVDGPMGYEQYF	TGCAGCGTTGATGGTCCTATGGGGTACGAGCAGTACTTC
TRBJ1-5	-	-	TRBV30	CAWSSNGNQPQHF	TGTGCCTGGAGTTCGAACGGCAATCAGCCCCAGCATTTT
TRBJ1-5	-	-	TRBV28	CASSLYYSNQPQHF	TGTGCCAGCAGTTTATACTATAGCAATCAGCCCCAGCATTTT
TRBJ2-7	-	-	TRBV7-2	CASSLGRHEQYF	TGTGCCAGCAGCTTGGGACGACACGAGCAGTACTTC
TRBJ2-3	-	-	TRBV9	CASSPNQLPNPTDTQYF	TGTGCCAGCAGCCCCAACCAACTGCCAAATCCCACAGATACGCAGTATTTT
TRBJ2-7	-	-	TRBV7-2	CASSLARSGPGEQYF	TGTGCCAGCAGCTTAGCTCGGAGTGGCCCTGGGGAGCAGTACTTC
TRBJ2-2	once	-	TRBV30	CAWSLGRGNTGELFF	TGTGCCTGGAGTCTAGGCAGGGGGAACACCGGGGAGCTGTTTTTT
TRBJ2-6	-	TRBD1	TRBV2	CASSEARTGGISGANVLTF	TGTGCCAGCAGTGAAGCGAGAACAGGGGGTATCTCTGGGGCCAACGTCCTGACTTTC
TRBJ1-4	-	-	TRBV2	CASSEHGEKLFF	TGTGCCAGCAGTGAACATGGGGAAAAACTGTTTTTT
TRBJ1-5	-	-	TRBV6-5	CASSYTGQPQHF	TGTGCCAGCAGTTACACAGGGCAGCCCCAGCATTTT